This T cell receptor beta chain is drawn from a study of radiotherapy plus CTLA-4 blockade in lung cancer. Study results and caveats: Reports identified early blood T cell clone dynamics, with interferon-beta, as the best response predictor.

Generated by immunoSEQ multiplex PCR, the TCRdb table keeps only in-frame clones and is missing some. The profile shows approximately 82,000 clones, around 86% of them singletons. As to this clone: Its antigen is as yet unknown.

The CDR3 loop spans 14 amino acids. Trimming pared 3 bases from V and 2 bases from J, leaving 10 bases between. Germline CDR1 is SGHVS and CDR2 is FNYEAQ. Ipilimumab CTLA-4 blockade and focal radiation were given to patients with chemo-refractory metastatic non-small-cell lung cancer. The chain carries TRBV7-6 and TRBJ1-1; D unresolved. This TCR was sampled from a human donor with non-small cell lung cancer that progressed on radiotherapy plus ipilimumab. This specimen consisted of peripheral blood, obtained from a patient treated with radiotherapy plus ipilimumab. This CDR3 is CASSFGEKNTEAFF. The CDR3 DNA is TGTGCCAGCAGCTTTGGGGAAAAAAACACTGAAGCTTTCTTT.